This TCR beta chain stems from a study of cytomegalovirus exposure and HLA in healthy donors. On this clone: As yet, its antigen is unknown.

Findings of the study overall: Cytomegalovirus status was reportedly diagnosed by the classifier with high specificity and sensitivity.

PCR amplification relied on 60 Vbeta primers (plus 13 Jbeta primers). Source study methods: Later, 75 million to 100 million unique TCR beta chains were counted in an analysis, and some 10 million of them were shared. Here immunoSEQ multiplex PCR was the method, and the copy in TCRdb shows in-frame clones only, minus some. V, J and clone size derive from that table, while D and trimming were established from the DNA sequence. Of roughly 150,000 clones listed, more than 75% are singletons. CDR1 MDHEN and CDR2 SYDVKM come from the germline V gene. V was clipped by 0 bases and J by 3 bases, with 13 bases between them. The CDR3 length is 16 residues.

The chain is built from TRBV28 and TRBJ2-3; perhaps TRBD1 as D (6 bases). The source of this sequence is a woman in her thirties or forties in good health and CMV-seronegative. Sequences were obtained from PBMCs. The CDR3 sequence is CASSLWGAGKTDTQYF. The CDR3 DNA reads as TGTGCCAGCAGTTTATGGGGGGCAGGAAAAACAGATACGCAGTATTTT.